These 3 T cell receptor beta chains came from one sample sequenced in a study of control samples from healthy donors and cancer patients. This table comes from immunoSEQ multiplex PCR, and its TCRdb copy is limited to in-frame clones, with some not included. The sample shows around 70,000 clones, about 94% of them seen only once. Input material: blood. Receptor source: a woman aged 25 to 45 in good health.

J is TRBJ1-2 and V is TRBV6-5, with D tentatively TRBD1 (5 bases). Trimming took off 6 bases at V and 7 bases at J, with 21 bases between the two ends. The germline V gene encodes CDR1 MNHEY and CDR2 SVGAGI. The CDR3 has 15 amino acids. The CDR3 region has the DNA TGTGCCAGCAGCGCACAACCATCGGGGGAGAGTGGCTACACCTTC. This gives the protein CASSAQPSGESGYTF.

This clone has a single count. The chain carries TRBV6-5 and TRBJ1-2; TRBD1 matches at 7 bases. This CDR3 is 14 amino acids long. Per germline, CDR1 MNHEY and CDR2 SVGAGI. J gave up 4 bases and V 6 bases, and 8 bases lay outside the gene matches. CDR3 coding DNA: TGTGCCAGCAGAAGCCCGGGGACAGTCTATGGCTACACCTTC. Translation: CASRSPGTVYGYTF.

This clone was picked up a small number of times. This chain connects TRBV30 to TRBJ1-6; D is unresolved. CDR3 size: 13 residues. V lost 2 bases to trimming and J lost 7 bases, with 9 bases between them. Germline V gene data show CDR1 as GTSNPN and CDR2 as SVGIG (reference sequence). CDR3 protein: CAWSLLGNSPLHF. The CDR3 region has the DNA TGTGCCTGGAGTTTATTGGGAAATTCACCCCTCCACTTT.